The rows below give T cell receptor beta chains drawn from one sample of a study of blood T cell repertoires in COVID-19. Data came from immunoSEQ multiplex PCR; TCRdb stores just in-frame clones and leaves some out. The repertoire consists of just over 300,000 clones, with over 80% occurring once and the leading ten covering about 8.9%. Material: PBMCs or T cells enriched from blood (not recorded which). These receptors were taken from a woman between 18 and 30 years old who had recovered from COVID-19. Both conserved end residues are part of each CDR3. The D gene is left open where the match is weak. Some rows mark clone size as missing; the rest say once, few, many or name a class of expanded clone.

abundance	v_gene	d_gene	j_gene	CDR3aa	CDR3nt
-	TRBV4-3	TRBD2	TRBJ2-1	CASSRKRGVYNEQFF	TGCGCCAGCAGCCGTAAGCGGGGAGTTTACAATGAGCAGTTCTTC
-	TRBV6-2/TRBV6-3	TRBD1	TRBJ2-3	CASSSRDRAKDTQYF	TGTGCCAGCAGTTCGCGGGACAGGGCCAAAGATACGCAGTATTTT
-	TRBV28	-	TRBJ2-7	CATQGGPLSSYEQYF	TGTGCCACTCAGGGGGGTCCGCTGTCCTCCTACGAGCAGTACTTC
-	TRBV10-3	TRBD1	TRBJ1-2	CAISPQGAGGYTF	TGTGCCATCAGTCCACAGGGGGCAGGTGGCTACACCTTC
-	TRBV9	-	TRBJ1-5	CASSVHSNQPQHF	TGTGCCAGCAGCGTCCATAGCAATCAGCCCCAGCATTTT
once	TRBV19	TRBD1	TRBJ1-1	CASSPYNRGSNTEAFF	TGTGCCAGTAGTCCTTACAACAGGGGGAGTAACACTGAAGCTTTCTTT
-	TRBV7-9	-	TRBJ1-2	CASSLVTEGYGYTF	TGTGCCAGCAGCTTAGTTACGGAGGGCTATGGCTACACCTTC
few	TRBV9	TRBD2	TRBJ2-7	CASSADPGTSGIYEQYF	TGTGCCAGCAGCGCGGACCCTGGGACTAGCGGGATCTACGAGCAGTACTTC
-	TRBV7-2	-	TRBJ1-3	CASSLLQGLGNTIYF	TGTGCCAGCAGCTTATTGCAGGGGCTTGGAAACACCATATATTTT
-	TRBV6-5	-	TRBJ2-7	CASSHRPYEQYF	TGTGCCAGCAGTCACAGACCCTACGAGCAGTACTTC
-	TRBV9	-	TRBJ1-2	CACRGDHGYTF	TGTGCCTGCCGGGGAGACCATGGCTACACCTTC
once	TRBV14	TRBD2	TRBJ2-1	CASSQRSGRAISYNEQFF	TGTGCCAGCAGCCAGAGGAGCGGGAGGGCCATCTCCTACAATGAGCAGTTCTTC
-	TRBV28	TRBD1	TRBJ1-2	CASSLVNRGLSNYGYTF	TGTGCCAGCAGTTTAGTTAACAGGGGGCTATCGAACTATGGCTACACCTTC
-	TRBV4-3	TRBD2	TRBJ2-3	CASSQDAGADTQYF	TGCGCCAGCAGCCAAGATGCGGGGGCAGATACGCAGTATTTT
-	TRBV5-8	TRBD1	TRBJ1-1	CASSSQWGQAEAFF	TGTGCCAGCAGCTCCCAATGGGGACAGGCTGAAGCTTTCTTT
-	TRBV7-2	-	TRBJ2-5	CASSLIRAETQYF	TGTGCCAGCAGCTTAATTAGAGCCGAGACCCAGTACTTC
-	TRBV12-3/TRBV12-4	-	TRBJ2-3	CASTHRGTDTQYF	TGTGCCAGCACCCACCGCGGCACAGATACGCAGTATTTT
-	TRBV10-3	TRBD2	TRBJ2-3	CAIRRTSGGYTDTQYF	TGTGCCATCAGGCGGACTAGCGGGGGGTACACAGATACGCAGTATTTT
-	TRBV10-3	-	TRBJ1-1	CAIGSGPEAFF	TGTGCCATCGGGTCAGGGCCTGAAGCTTTCTTT
-	TRBV20-1	TRBD1	TRBJ1-2	CSASVQGAYGYTF	TGCAGTGCTAGTGTTCAGGGGGCTTATGGCTACACCTTC
-	TRBV7-8	-	TRBJ2-1	CASSLGLVPRSNEQFF	TGTGCCAGCAGCTTAGGTTTGGTTCCTAGGTCCAATGAGCAGTTCTTC
few	TRBV2	-	TRBJ1-1	CASSVESNTEAFF	TGTGCCAGCAGTGTTGAGTCGAACACTGAAGCTTTCTTT
-	TRBV4-1	TRBD1	TRBJ1-4	CASSDIFGTGWEKLFF	TGCGCCAGCAGCGACATCTTTGGGACAGGTTGGGAAAAACTGTTTTTT
once	TRBV5-8	-	TRBJ1-1	CASSFRRGGAFF	TGTGCCAGCAGCTTTCGTCGGGGGGGAGCTTTCTTT
-	TRBV7-3	TRBD2	TRBJ2-7	CASSFKREGDEQYF	TGTGCCAGCAGCTTCAAGCGGGAGGGGGACGAGCAGTACTTC
-	TRBV2	-	TRBJ1-1	CASSVQGRASTEAFF	TGTGCCAGCAGTGTGCAGGGAAGAGCGAGCACTGAAGCTTTCTTT
few	TRBV28	TRBD1	TRBJ2-7	CASSRTGGEQYF	TGTGCCAGCAGTAGGACAGGGGGCGAGCAGTACTTC
-	TRBV6-5	-	TRBJ1-2	CASSSSGDIYGYTF	TGTGCCAGCAGTTCTTCCGGGGACATCTATGGCTACACCTTC
-	TRBV25-1	-	TRBJ1-5	CASRTGHQPQHF	TGTGCCAGCAGGACAGGCCATCAGCCCCAGCATTTT
-	TRBV4-2	TRBD1	TRBJ1-2	CASSQDHRGQGYTF	TGTGCCAGCAGCCAAGACCACAGGGGGCAGGGCTACACCTTC
-	TRBV4-3	-	TRBJ2-3	CASSQDFQGGADTQYF	TGCGCCAGCAGCCAAGATTTTCAGGGGGGCGCAGATACGCAGTATTTT
once	TRBV27	TRBD2	TRBJ2-2	CASSSWEGRTGELFF	TGTGCCAGCAGTTCGTGGGAGGGCCGCACCGGGGAGCTGTTTTTT
-	TRBV2	-	TRBJ1-6	CASSPRKTQNSPLHF	TGTGCCAGCAGTCCCAGGAAGACGCAGAATTCACCCCTCCACTTT
-	TRBV12-2	-	TRBJ1-2	CASPLDRDYGYTF	TGTGCAAGTCCCCTTGACAGGGACTATGGCTACACCTTC
-	TRBV28	-	TRBJ1-5	CASSLRGNSNQPQHF	TGTGCCAGCAGCCTCAGGGGAAATAGCAATCAGCCCCAGCATTTT
-	TRBV10-3	-	TRBJ2-3	CAITRGGTDTQYF	TGTGCCATCACAAGGGGGGGGACAGATACGCAGTATTTT
-	TRBV7-9	-	TRBJ1-3	CASSIASGTGNTIYF	TGTGCCAGCAGCATTGCATCGGGTACTGGAAACACCATATATTTT
-	TRBV25-1	TRBD1	TRBJ2-1	CASSEPGGAGYNEQFF	TGTGCCAGCAGTGAGCCAGGGGGCGCCGGCTACAATGAGCAGTTCTTC
-	TRBV9	-	TRBJ2-3	CASMAPKGAPGPADTQYF	TGTGCCAGCATGGCACCTAAAGGGGCCCCTGGCCCGGCAGATACGCAGTATTTT
-	TRBV11-2	TRBD1	TRBJ1-2	CASSLGDRETNYGYTF	TGTGCCAGCAGCTTAGGGGACAGGGAAACTAACTATGGCTACACCTTC
-	TRBV27	-	TRBJ1-2	CASSQGHGYTF	TGTGCCAGCTCGCAGGGTCATGGCTACACCTTC
-	TRBV18	TRBD1	TRBJ2-1	CASSPGDRSYNEQFF	TGTGCCAGCTCACCAGGGGACAGAAGTTACAATGAGCAGTTCTTC
-	TRBV28	TRBD1	TRBJ2-7	CASSLPGQGATYEQYF	TGTGCCAGCAGTTTACCGGGACAGGGGGCGACGTACGAGCAGTACTTC
-	TRBV7-9	TRBD1	TRBJ1-1	CASSPRQGERTEAFF	TGTGCCAGCAGCCCAAGACAGGGGGAGAGAACTGAAGCTTTCTTT
once	TRBV19	TRBD1	TRBJ2-1	CASTDDRGVGREQFF	TGTGCCAGTACGGATGACAGGGGGGTGGGCCGAGAGCAGTTCTTC
-	TRBV5-6	-	TRBJ1-1	CASSLGLSLVNTEAFF	TGTGCCAGCAGCTTGGGTCTATCGTTGGTGAACACTGAAGCTTTCTTT
-	TRBV7-2	TRBD2	TRBJ2-1	CASSLVIAGGYNEQFF	TGTGCCAGCAGCTTAGTGATAGCGGGGGGGTACAATGAGCAGTTCTTC
once	TRBV19	TRBD1	TRBJ1-5	CASSRKQGALNQPQHF	TGTGCCAGTAGTAGAAAACAGGGGGCACTCAATCAGCCCCAGCATTTT
many	TRBV11-2	TRBD1	TRBJ1-2	CASSHSRGTGNYGYTF	TGTGCCAGCAGCCATTCACGAGGGACAGGGAACTATGGCTACACCTTC
-	TRBV27	TRBD1	TRBJ2-3	CASSPTGQGSTDTQYF	TGTGCCAGCAGTCCCACCGGACAGGGGAGCACAGATACGCAGTATTTT
-	TRBV5-6	-	TRBJ1-2	CASSLGRGLYGYTF	TGTGCCAGCAGCTTGGGGCGCGGACTCTATGGCTACACCTTC
-	TRBV7-2	TRBD2	TRBJ2-7	CASSSLSGTEQYF	TGTGCCAGCAGCTCACTAAGCGGGACCGAGCAGTACTTC
-	TRBV5-4	TRBD2	TRBJ2-7	CASSPPGGGEQYF	TGTGCCAGCAGCCCACCGGGGGGGGGCGAGCAGTACTTC
-	TRBV5-1	-	TRBJ2-1	CASSLEGGSYNEQFF	TGCGCCAGCAGCTTGGAAGGCGGATCCTACAATGAGCAGTTCTTC
-	TRBV5-1	TRBD2	TRBJ2-1	CASSLVASGGAFNEQFF	TGCGCCAGCAGCTTGGTGGCTAGCGGGGGGGCCTTCAATGAGCAGTTCTTC
once	TRBV11-2	-	TRBJ1-1	CASSFRRGNTEAFF	TGTGCCAGCAGCTTCCGCAGGGGTAACACTGAAGCTTTCTTT
-	TRBV5-1	TRBD2	TRBJ2-2	CASSLGASGTITGELFF	TGCGCCAGCAGCTTGGGAGCCAGCGGGACCATCACCGGGGAGCTGTTTTTT
-	TRBV5-8	TRBD1	TRBJ2-6	CASSFVTGGSGANVLTF	TGTGCCAGCAGCTTCGTGACAGGGGGCTCTGGGGCCAACGTCCTGACTTTC
-	TRBV18	-	TRBJ1-1	CATGREQNTEAFF	TGTGCCACCGGGAGGGAGCAGAACACTGAAGCTTTCTTT
-	TRBV7-3	-	TRBJ1-1	CASSLMGREGGEAFF	TGTGCCAGCAGCTTAATGGGGAGGGAGGGTGGTGAAGCTTTCTTT